The next 15 T cell receptor beta chains were all read from a single sample in a study of blood T cell repertoires in COVID-19. Only in-frame clones appear in the TCRdb table, and some are missing; sequencing was by immunoSEQ multiplex PCR. Found here are approximately 380,000 clones, roughly 92% of them singletons; the top ten hold roughly 0.86%. The sequenced material came from PBMCs or T cells enriched from blood (not recorded which). The receptors stem from a woman in her 40s who had been exposed to COVID-19.

V and J are TRBV7-9 and TRBJ1-4, with D possibly TRBD1 on 6 matching bases. Germline V gene sequence: CDR1 SEHNR, CDR2 FQNEAQ (reference sequence). The CDR3 spans 14 residues. Trimming left V 4 bases short and J 6 bases short, with 12 bases between. DNA for the CDR3: TGTGCCAGCAGCTCTCAGGGGATTTATGAAAAACTGTTTTTT. It specifies CASSSQGIYEKLFF.

This chain links TRBV5-1 with TRBJ2-4, with 8 bases matching TRBD1. Germline V CDR1 and CDR2: SGHRS, YFSETQ. The ends lost 0 bases at V and 0 bases at J; junction bases unmatched: 2. This CDR3 has 16 amino acids. CDR3 coding DNA: TGCGCCAGCAGCTTGGGGGACAGGATAGCCAAAAACATTCAGTACTTC. It is translated as CASSLGDRIAKNIQYF. Combining the CDR3 with reference TRBV5-1 and TRBJ2-4 gives the whole variable domain KAGVTQTPRYLIKTRGQQVTLSCSPISGHRSVSWYQQTPGQGLQFLFEYFSETQRNKGNFPGRFSGRQFSNSRSEMNVSTLELGDSALYLCASSLGDRIAKNIQYFGAGTRLSVL.

The chain couples TRBV14 to TRBJ1-1; weak D call: TRBD1 (5 bases). Germline values: CDR1 SGHDN, CDR2 FVKESK. V was shortened by 6 bases and J by 5 bases, with 19 bases between the two germline ends. The CDR3 is made up of 15 amino acids. The CDR3 region is CASSRITGGWTEAFF. CDR3 DNA: TGTGCCAGCAGTCGAATTACCGGGGGGTGGACTGAAGCTTTCTTT.

The chain carries TRBV10-1 and TRBJ2-2; TRBD1 agrees at 9 bases. The CDR3 is 16 amino acids. Germline assignment: CDR1 WNHNN and CDR2 SYGVQD (reference sequence). J lost 5 bases, V lost 6 bases, and 10 bases had no gene match. CDR3 sequence (DNA): TGCGCCAGCAGCATTGACAGGGGGACGGGAACCGGGGAGCTGTTTTTT. Its protein product is CASSIDRGTGTGELFF.

The V call is TRBV15, the J call TRBJ2-2, with TRBD1 as a possible D gene (6 bases). The CDR3 consists of 15 residues. From germline, CDR1 is LNHNV and CDR2 YYDKDF (reference sequence). The germline V and J ends were trimmed by 0 bases and 5 bases, with 10 bases remaining between them. The CDR3 region has the DNA TGTGCCACCAGCAGAGACAGGGGTGGGACCGGGGAGCTGTTTTTT. It is translated as CATSRDRGGTGELFF.

This clone was counted a few times. This chain uses TRBV2 with TRBJ2-1, with 9 bases fitting TRBD1. In germline, CDR1 is SNHLY, CDR2 FYNNEI. This CDR3 comprises 15 residues. J gave up 1 base and V 6 bases, and 4 bases lay outside the gene matches. CDR3 coding DNA: TGTGCCAGCAGCCGGGACAGGGCTTCCTACAATGAGCAGTTCTTC. Its protein product is CASSRDRASYNEQFF.

This chain joins TRBV30 and TRBJ1-6; no definite D call. From germline, CDR1 is GTSNPN and CDR2 SVGIG (reference sequence). V lost 3 bases, J lost 0 bases, and 18 bases lay in between. The CDR3 is 18 residues long. This chain's CDR3 is CAWSAVRTSNSYNSPLHF. Written as DNA, the CDR3 is TGTGCCTGGAGCGCCGTGCGGACTTCGAACTCCTATAATTCACCCCTCCACTTT.

This chain links TRBV2 with TRBJ2-7; TRBD2 matches at 7 bases. Looked up from germline, CDR1 is SNHLY and CDR2 is FYNNEI. The CDR3 extends over 12 amino acids. Unmatched junction bases numbered 2, after V lost 8 bases and J lost 1 base. CDR3 coding DNA: TGTGCCAGCGGGCGGGGGTCCTACGAGCAGTACTTC. This encodes CASGRGSYEQYF.

This chain connects TRBV7-6 to TRBJ2-7; no clear D. Trimming cost V 5 bases and J 3 bases, with 17 bases left between them. Per the germline V gene, CDR1 is SGHVS and CDR2 is FNYEAQ. The CDR3 is 15 amino acids. Written as DNA, the CDR3 is TGTGCCAGCAGCAAAGAAAGTGGGCCCAACTACGAGCAGTACTTC. Its translation is CASSKESGPNYEQYF.

This sequence joins TRBV18 and TRBJ2-3, with 12 bases aligning to TRBD2. V shed 3 bases and J 4 bases; nucleotides not matched to a gene: 5. This CDR3 is built from 16 residues. Germline values: CDR1 KGHSH, CDR2 LQKENI. CDR3: CASSPTLAGGSDTQYF. The CDR3 region has the DNA TGTGCCAGCTCACCTACTCTAGCGGGAGGGTCAGATACGCAGTATTTT.

The gene calls are TRBV9 and TRBJ2-2; D gene unclear. Germline values: CDR1 SGDLS, CDR2 YYNGEE. The CDR3 contains 15 residues. Trimming stripped 0 bases from V and 0 bases from J, with 6 bases between. CDR3 amino acids: CASSVDGPNTGELFF. CDR3 DNA: TGTGCCAGCAGCGTAGATGGGCCGAACACCGGGGAGCTGTTTTTT.

The chain combines TRBV11-2 with TRBJ2-3, with TRBD2 as a possible D gene (5 bases). CDR1 and CDR2 from the germline V gene are SGHAT and FQNNGV. The CDR3 has 17 residues. The V gene lost 6 bases and the J gene lost 1 base, with 20 bases spanning the gap. CDR3 sequence reads: CASSPGGRGLRTDTQYF. In nucleotides, the CDR3 is TGTGCCAGCAGTCCTGGTGGTCGGGGTCTCCGCACAGATACGCAGTATTTT.

The V gene is TRBV28, the J gene TRBJ2-1; TRBD2 agrees at 12 bases. Trimming took 4 bases from V and 1 from J; bases not matched to a gene: 20. Germline CDR1 MDHEN, CDR2 SYDVKM. The CDR3 spans 22 residues. The CDR3 DNA follows: TGTGCCAGCAGTTCCATAAACTCACGAACTAGCGGGAGGCTAGTATCCTACAATGAGCAGTTCTTC. This codes for CASSSINSRTSGRLVSYNEQFF.

V usage is TRBV7-2 and J usage is TRBJ1-2; tentatively, D is TRBD1 (6 bases). The CDR3 contains 15 residues. Trimming took 5 bases from V and 6 from J, leaving 19 bases between them. CDR1 and CDR2 (germline): SGHTA, FQGNSA. The CDR3 nucleotides are TGTGCCAGCAGCCAACAATCTGGTCAGGGGAATGGCTACACCTTC. Translated, it gives CASSQQSGQGNGYTF.

The rearrangement links TRBV11-3 to TRBJ2-1; D ambiguous. This CDR3 is 14 amino acids long. In germline, CDR1 is SGHNT, CDR2 YENEEA. Trimming took 5 bases from V and 5 from J, leaving 13 bases between them. Here the CDR3 reads CASSPRGVDNEQFF. The CDR3 region has the DNA TGTGCCAGCAGCCCCCGCGGAGTTGACAATGAGCAGTTCTTC.